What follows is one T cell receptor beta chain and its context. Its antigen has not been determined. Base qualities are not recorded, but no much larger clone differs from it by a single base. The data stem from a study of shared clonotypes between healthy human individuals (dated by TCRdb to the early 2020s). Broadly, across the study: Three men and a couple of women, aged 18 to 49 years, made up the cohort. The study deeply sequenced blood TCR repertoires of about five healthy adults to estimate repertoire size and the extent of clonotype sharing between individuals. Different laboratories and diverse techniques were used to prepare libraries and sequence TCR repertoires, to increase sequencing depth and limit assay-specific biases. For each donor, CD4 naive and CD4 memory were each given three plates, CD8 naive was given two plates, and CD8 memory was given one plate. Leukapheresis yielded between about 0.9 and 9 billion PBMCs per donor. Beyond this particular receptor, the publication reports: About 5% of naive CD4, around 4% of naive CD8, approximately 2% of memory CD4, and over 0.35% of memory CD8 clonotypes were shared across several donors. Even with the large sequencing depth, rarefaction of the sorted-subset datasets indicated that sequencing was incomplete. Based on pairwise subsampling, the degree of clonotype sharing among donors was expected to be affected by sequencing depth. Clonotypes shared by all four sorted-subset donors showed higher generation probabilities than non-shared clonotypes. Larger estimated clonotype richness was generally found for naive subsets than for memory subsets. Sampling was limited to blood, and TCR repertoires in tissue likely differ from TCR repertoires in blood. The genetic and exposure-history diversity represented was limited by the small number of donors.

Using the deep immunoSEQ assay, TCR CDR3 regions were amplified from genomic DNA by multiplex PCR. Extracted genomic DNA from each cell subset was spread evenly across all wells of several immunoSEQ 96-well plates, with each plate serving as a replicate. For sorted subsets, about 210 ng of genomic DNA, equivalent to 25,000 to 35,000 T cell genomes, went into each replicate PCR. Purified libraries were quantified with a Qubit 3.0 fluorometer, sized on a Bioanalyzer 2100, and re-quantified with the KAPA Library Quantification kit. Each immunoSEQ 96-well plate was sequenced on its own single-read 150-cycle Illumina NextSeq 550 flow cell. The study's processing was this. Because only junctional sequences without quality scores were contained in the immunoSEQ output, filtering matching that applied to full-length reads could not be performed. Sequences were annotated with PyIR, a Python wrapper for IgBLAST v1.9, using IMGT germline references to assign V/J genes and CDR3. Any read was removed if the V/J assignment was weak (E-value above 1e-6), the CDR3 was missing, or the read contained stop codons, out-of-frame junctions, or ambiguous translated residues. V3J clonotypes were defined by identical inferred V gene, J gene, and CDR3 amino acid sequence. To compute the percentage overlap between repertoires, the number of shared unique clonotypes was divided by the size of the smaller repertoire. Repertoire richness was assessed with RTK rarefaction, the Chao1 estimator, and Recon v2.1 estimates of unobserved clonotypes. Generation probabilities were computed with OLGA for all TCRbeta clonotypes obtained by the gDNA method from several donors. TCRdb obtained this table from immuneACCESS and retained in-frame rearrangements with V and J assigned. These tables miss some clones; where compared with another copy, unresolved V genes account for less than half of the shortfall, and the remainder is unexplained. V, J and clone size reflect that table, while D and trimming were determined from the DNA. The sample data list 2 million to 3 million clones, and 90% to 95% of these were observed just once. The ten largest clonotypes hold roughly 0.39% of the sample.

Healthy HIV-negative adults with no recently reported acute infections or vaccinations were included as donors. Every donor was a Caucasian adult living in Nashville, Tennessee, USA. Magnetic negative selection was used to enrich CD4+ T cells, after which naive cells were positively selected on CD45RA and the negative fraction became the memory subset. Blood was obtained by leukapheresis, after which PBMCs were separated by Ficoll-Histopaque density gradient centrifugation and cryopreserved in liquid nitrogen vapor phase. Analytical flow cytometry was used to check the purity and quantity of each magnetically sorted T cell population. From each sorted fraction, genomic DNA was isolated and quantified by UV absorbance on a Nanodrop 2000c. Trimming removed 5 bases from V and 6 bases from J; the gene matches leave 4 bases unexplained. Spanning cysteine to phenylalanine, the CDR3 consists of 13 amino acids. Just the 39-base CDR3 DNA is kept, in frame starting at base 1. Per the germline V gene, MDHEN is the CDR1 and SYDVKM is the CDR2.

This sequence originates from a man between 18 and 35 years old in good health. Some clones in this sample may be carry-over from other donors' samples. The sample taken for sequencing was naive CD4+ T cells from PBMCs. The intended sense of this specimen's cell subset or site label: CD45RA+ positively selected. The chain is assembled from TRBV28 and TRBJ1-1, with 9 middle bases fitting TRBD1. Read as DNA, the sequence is TGTGCCAGCAGTCGGACAGGGGTGGCTGAAGCTTTCTTT. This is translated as CASSRTGVAEAFF.